This T cell receptor (beta chain) is from a study of long-term antiretroviral therapy in people with HIV (dated by TCRdb to 2022 to 2024). In terms of the full investigation: The earliest samples were collected roughly a decade before the 2015 WHO recommendation for immediate ART, at a time when ART was usually postponed until CD4 counts fell. This retrospective serial study examined whether starting ART and sustained HIV suppression were associated with changes in the composition and diversity of the TRB repertoire in peripheral blood. A total of over 150 cryopreserved PBMC samples came from around 30 adults with confirmed HIV infection and were collected serially over a mean of roughly six years (range 1-12). Of the roughly 30 participants with HIV, approximately ten were female. No cross-contamination during QIAcube processing turned up in test extractions that ran a monoclonal T-cell line alongside 33 polyclonal samples. Overall study outcomes, separate from this receptor: Expanded TRB clones identified before ART initiation dominated the repertoire across all time points, though the dominance fluctuated and decreased in many PLHIV after ART. Owing to limited PBMC availability, only the TCR beta chain was sequenced, without alpha chain pairing. Unsorted PBMC were profiled instead of sorted CD4+ and CD8+ T cells because pre-ART samples had limited cell numbers. Inferences about post-ART repertoire changes are limited because no data were available on ART adherence, viral resistance or therapy changes. Samples dated from the mid-2000s to the late 2010s, and the ART regimens used may be less effective than current ones. Starting ART was linked to a significant rise in TRB diversity, yet even after long-term ART the diversity remained significantly lower than in transplant donor controls. Compared with controls, HIV repertoires had narrower CDR3 length ranges, and the network structure pointed to an antigen-experienced repertoire that shifted only slightly toward naive after ART.

As concerns this clone: The antigen this receptor binds is unknown. No quality values exist for individual bases; no much larger clone is one base distant.

To be included, a participant needed at least one PBMC sample from before ART initiation plus at least two post-ART samples. All participants with HIV were treated in the United States of America. Before DNA extraction, cryopreserved samples of roughly 0.95-10 million PBMC were thawed and washed. At the time of the earliest PBMC sample, participants with HIV were aged between roughly 23 and 60 years. PBMC samples from each participant spanned 1-4 timepoints before ART initiation and 2-8 timepoints after ART initiation, with a median of 7 samples. For every participant, serial HIV viral load, CD4+ T-cell count, ART history and demographic data were obtained. Genomic DNA was extracted from unsorted PBMC with a Qiagen kit on a QIAcube, processed in batches of 12 samples. The immunoSEQ hsTCRB v3.0 assay was used at survey level resolution to sequence the TRB variable region. A depth of roughly 35,000-55,000 T-cell genomes per sample was targeted for TRB sequencing. Pooled TRB libraries were sequenced on an Illumina MiSeq with a v3 150-cycle kit. In the original analysis: Repertoire analysis ran in R within a reproducible Nextflow workflow covering QC, data transformation and analysis. LymphoSeq2, an R package for exploring AIRR-Seq data, was used to implement custom analyses. A handful of samples that produced fewer than 5000 total TRB sequences were removed, so 180 or so HIV repertoires were analyzed. Among the 188 retained HIV repertoires, approximately 57 were collected before ART initiation and 120 to 140 were collected after ART initiation. Repertoires were downsampled to 5000 TRB nucleotide sequences, with summary statistics averaged over 100 downsampling iterations. TRB sequences were retained for analysis only if CDR3 regions of at least seven amino acids were present. A Shannon entropy-derived clonality score and the Gini coefficient were used to measure diversity. Repertoire networks linked the top 5000 CDR3 amino acid sequences whenever two sequences differed by an edit distance of one. Antigen specificity groups and MHC restriction were predicted for TRB CDR3 amino acid sequences with GLIPH2. CDR3 amino acid sequences were matched against VDJdb and McPAS-TCR to flag known CMV, EBV, HIV or tissue antigen associations. Pre-ART, post-ART and control groups were compared with Wilcoxon signed-rank tests and Holm-Bonferroni correction. TCRdb limited this immuneACCESS table to in-frame rearrangements with V and J called. A share of clones is missing; checked studies link under half to unresolved V genes, and the rest is unexplained. V, J and clone size are taken as reported in that table, and D and trimming were inferred from the DNA itself. This sample holds tens of thousands of clones; over 75% were observed only once. The top ten hold roughly 1% of the sample.

From the cysteine up to the phenylalanine, the CDR3 has a length of 17 residues. CDR3 DNA is the only sequence kept; it has 51 bases, read in frame from the first base. The germline V gene provides CDR1 SGHTA and CDR2 FQGNSA. Trimming leaves V shorter by 1 base and J shorter by 4 bases, with the junction holding 9 bases beyond the gene matches. This specimen consisted of unsorted PBMCs, obtained 2 years after starting antiretroviral therapy. The chain joins TRBV7-2 to TRBJ2-1; 8 middle bases align to TRBD1. This TCR was sampled from a man between 45 and 60 years old with HIV. The CDR3 has the sequence CASSLGRQGLYYNEQFF. Here is the DNA: TGTGCCAGCAGCTTAGGCCGACAGGGGTTGTATTACAATGAGCAGTTCTTC.